This passage covers 29 T cell receptor beta chains from one sample sequenced in a study of blood T cell repertoires in COVID-19. The table came from immunoSEQ multiplex PCR; TCRdb's copy has only in-frame clones and leaves some out. The sample has about 92,000 clones, roughly nine tenths seen once. Sequencing input: peripheral blood. The receptor source for this set is a woman aged 60-75 years with COVID-19, enrolled during active disease.

V gene TRBV6-5 combines with J gene TRBJ2-3; D gene uncertain. The CDR3 sequence is 14 residues long. Trimming shortened V by 2 bases and J by 5 bases, and 11 bases separated the two germline ends. CDR1 is MNHEY, CDR2 SVGAGI, per germline. The CDR3: CASSYNEQQDTQYF. DNA for the CDR3: TGTGCCAGCAGTTACAACGAACAGCAAGATACGCAGTATTTT.

The chain combines TRBV7-9 with TRBJ2-5, with D unclear. CDR1 and CDR2 (germline): SEHNR, FQNEAQ (reference sequence). The CDR3 has 14 amino acids. Trimming left V 3 bases short and J 1 base short, with 9 bases between. This CDR3 is CASSFVQTQETQYF. CDR3 sequence (DNA): TGTGCCAGCAGCTTTGTACAGACCCAAGAGACCCAGTACTTC. Complete variable domain (other parts from reference TRBV7-9 and TRBJ2-5): DTGVSQNPRHKITKRGQNVTFRCDPISEHNRLYWYRQTLGQGPEFLTYFQNEAQLEKSRLLSDRFSAERPKGSFSTLEIQRTEQGDSAMYLCASSFVQTQETQYFGPGTRLLVL.

The rearrangement joins TRBV5-5 to TRBJ1-5; maybe TRBD1 (6 bases). Looked up from germline, CDR1 is SGHKS and CDR2 is YYEKEE (reference sequence). The germline V and J ends were trimmed by 0 bases and 2 bases, with 12 bases remaining between them. The CDR3 is 16 amino acids. The chain's CDR3 is CASSLGNYRGNQPQHF. CDR3 coding DNA: TGTGCCAGCAGCTTGGGGAACTACAGGGGCAATCAGCCCCAGCATTTT.

This sequence joins TRBV11-2 and TRBJ1-1; D is perhaps TRBD1 (5 bases). Germline assignment: CDR1 SGHAT and CDR2 FQNNGV. The CDR3 length is 14 residues. Trimming cost V 2 bases and J 1 base, with 8 bases left between them. The CDR3 sequence: CASSLMGGNTEAFF. CDR3 nucleotide sequence: TGTGCCAGCAGCTTAATGGGGGGGAACACTGAAGCTTTCTTT.

This chain joins TRBV5-4 and TRBJ1-1; unclear D gene. The ends were cut back, 4 bases at V and 1 base at J, with 14 bases in the middle. In germline, CDR1 is SGHNT, CDR2 YYREEE (reference sequence). The length of the CDR3 is 15 residues. The chain's CDR3 is CASSPGRGGNTEAFF. The CDR3 DNA reads TGTGCCAGCAGCCCTGGTCGCGGCGGGAACACTGAAGCTTTCTTT.

The chain links TRBV19 to TRBJ1-2; D call uncertain. The CDR3 has 12 residues. The ends were cut back, 6 bases at V and 8 bases at J, with 13 bases in the middle. Germline loops: CDR1 LNHDA, CDR2 SQIVND (reference sequence). CDR3 loop: CASRTRLAGYTF. The CDR3 nucleotides read TGTGCCAGTAGAACACGACTCGCCGGCTACACCTTC. Variable domain in full (rest from reference TRBV19 and TRBJ1-2): DGGITQSPKYLFRKEGQNVTLSCEQNLNHDAMYWYRQDPGQGLRLIYYSQIVNDFQKGDIAEGYSVSREKKESFPLTVTSAQKNPTAFYLCASRTRLAGYTFGSGTRLTVV.

The chain recombines TRBV7-9 with TRBJ1-5, with D maybe TRBD1 (6 bases). CDR3 length: 15 amino acids. V lost 5 bases and J lost 5, with 16 bases in between. Germline lookup yields CDR1 SEHNR and CDR2 FQNEAQ (reference sequence). The DNA for the CDR3 is TGTGCCAGCAGCGGAGTAGGGGGTCGGGATCAGCCCCAGCATTTT. Its translation is CASSGVGGRDQPQHF. The full variable domain, in which reference TRBV7-9 and TRBJ1-5 provide the parts outside the CDR3, is DTGVSQNPRHKITKRGQNVTFRCDPISEHNRLYWYRQTLGQGPEFLTYFQNEAQLEKSRLLSDRFSAERPKGSFSTLEIQRTEQGDSAMYLCASSGVGGRDQPQHFGDGTRLSIL.

The chain joins TRBV15 to TRBJ2-3; perhaps TRBD1 as D (6 bases). Between the trimmed V and J ends, which lost 3 bases and 3 bases, there was a span of 16 bases. Germline lookup yields CDR1 LNHNV and CDR2 YYDKDF (reference sequence). The CDR3 contains 16 residues. Here the CDR3 reads CATSSGPIQGTDTQYF. CDR3 DNA: TGTGCCACCAGCAGCGGGCCCATCCAGGGGACAGATACGCAGTATTTT.

This clone showed up just a few times. The chain links TRBV4-3 to TRBJ2-3, with D maybe TRBD1 (6 bases). This CDR3 spans 15 amino acids. CDR1 LGHNA and CDR2 YSLEER come from the germline V gene. Deletions cut 2 bases from V and 2 bases from J, with 11 bases between. The CDR3 nucleotides read TGCGCCAGCAGCCAACGTCAGGGGAACACAGATACGCAGTATTTT. Its translation: CASSQRQGNTDTQYF.

This rearrangement joins TRBV19 to TRBJ1-3; D uncertain. Germline values: CDR1 LNHDA, CDR2 SQIVND (reference sequence). V was cut by 4 bases and J by 0 bases, with 10 bases left in between. The length of the CDR3 is 15 residues. CDR3 residues: CASSKRRLSGNTIYF. CDR3 nucleotide sequence: TGTGCCAGTAGTAAACGGCGACTCTCTGGAAACACCATATATTTT. The whole variable domain, filled in from reference TRBV19 and TRBJ1-3, reads DGGITQSPKYLFRKEGQNVTLSCEQNLNHDAMYWYRQDPGQGLRLIYYSQIVNDFQKGDIAEGYSVSREKKESFPLTVTSAQKNPTAFYLCASSKRRLSGNTIYFGEGSWLTVV.

This chain joins TRBV5-1 and TRBJ1-6; 7 positions match TRBD1. The V gene's germline CDR1 is SGHRS and CDR2 YFSETQ. V gave up 4 bases and J gave up 6 bases; unmatched junction bases: 10. This CDR3 region has 16 residues. CDR3 DNA: TGCGCCAGCAGCCGGGACAGTGCGGCGAGTAATTCACCCCTCCACTTT. Residues: CASSRDSAASNSPLHF. Using reference TRBV5-1 and TRBJ1-6 for the parts outside the CDR3, the full variable domain is KAGVTQTPRYLIKTRGQQVTLSCSPISGHRSVSWYQQTPGQGLQFLFEYFSETQRNKGNFPGRFSGRQFSNSRSEMNVSTLELGDSALYLCASSRDSAASNSPLHFGNGTRLTVT.

The chain has TRBV7-9 and TRBJ1-3; tentatively, D is TRBD1 (6 bases). Trimming removed 5 bases at V and 2 bases at J, with 13 bases between. The CDR3 is 15 amino acids. Germline values: CDR1 SEHNR, CDR2 FQNEAQ (reference sequence). CDR3 protein: CASSLMDSPGNTIYF. The CDR3 DNA reads TGTGCCAGCAGCCTAATGGACAGTCCTGGAAACACCATATATTTT.

The chain has TRBV19 and TRBJ1-4, with no clear D. The CDR3 consists of 13 residues. V was clipped by 3 bases and J by 6 bases, with 8 bases between them. Germline CDR1 and CDR2: LNHDA and SQIVND (reference sequence). The CDR3 DNA follows: TGTGCCAGTAGTATCGGTCGTGATGAAAAACTGTTTTTT. This codes for CASSIGRDEKLFF.

The genes are TRBV2 and TRBJ1-1; D unclear. CDR1 and CDR2 (germline): SNHLY, FYNNEI. CDR3 length equals 13 residues. Trimming cost V 4 bases and J 1 base, with 7 bases left between them. The CDR3 sequence: CASSGARNTEAFF. For the CDR3, the DNA is TGTGCCAGCAGTGGTGCGAGGAACACTGAAGCTTTCTTT.

The chain links TRBV6-2 or TRBV6-3 to TRBJ1-1, with D perhaps TRBD1 (5 bases). CDR3 length equals 16 residues. V was trimmed by 5 bases and J by 1 base, leaving 17 bases between them. In germline, CDR1 is MNHEY, CDR2 SVGEGT. The CDR3 bases are TGTGCCAGCAGTCCGGCGGAGGGACGGACGAACACTGAAGCTTTCTTT. Its translation: CASSPAEGRTNTEAFF.

To note about this clone: A junction boundary mismatches the germline segment, possibly from a read error. The chain uses TRBV5-6 and TRBJ2-5, with 7 bases fitting TRBD2. The CDR3 has 16 residues. CDR1 SGHDT and CDR2 YYEEEE come from the germline V gene. Here the CDR3 DNA reads TGTGCCAGCAGCTTGGGGCCCTGGGGAGGGCAAGGGACCCAGTACTTC. Translated: CASSLGPWGGQGTQYF.

Only one count was recorded for this clone. The CDR3 DNA reads as TGTGCCAGCAGCCACCGAGGTGGGGGCAGTGGCAATCAGCCCCAGCATTTT. It yields the protein CASSHRGGGSGNQPQHF. V is TRBV6-2 or TRBV6-3 and J is TRBJ1-5; D perhaps matches TRBD1 (6 bases). CDR1 is MNHEY and CDR2 is SVGEGT in the germline V gene. The length of the CDR3 is 17 residues. V dropped 6 bases and J dropped 2 bases, with 20 bases sitting between them.

This chain connects TRBV19 to TRBJ2-4; 8 nucleotides line up with TRBD1. The CDR3 is 13 amino acids. Looked up from germline, CDR1 is LNHDA and CDR2 is SQIVND (reference sequence). Trimming took 5 bases from V and 9 from J; bases not matched to a gene: 6. The CDR3 loop reads CASSPDRVGIQYF. In nucleotides, the CDR3 is TGTGCCAGTAGTCCGGACAGGGTTGGCATTCAGTACTTC.

The rearrangement links TRBV5-1 to TRBJ2-2, with 9 nucleotides matching TRBD2. This CDR3 has 17 amino acids. After removal of 1 base from V and 0 bases from J, the junction contained 4 bases not matched to a gene. Germline lookup yields CDR1 SGHRS and CDR2 YFSETQ. The CDR3 coding sequence is TGCGCCAGCAGCTTGTATAGCGGGGGCCCGAACACCGGGGAGCTGTTTTTT. Amino acid sequence: CASSLYSGGPNTGELFF.

This rearrangement joins TRBV5-1 to TRBJ1-2; the D gene is possibly TRBD1 (5 bases). The CDR3 sequence is 15 residues long. The germline V and J ends were trimmed by 4 bases and 0 bases, with 13 bases remaining between them. Germline CDR1 and CDR2: SGHRS and YFSETQ. In nucleotides, the CDR3 is TGCGCCAGCAGCCGGGCCTGGGGCTCTAACTATGGCTACACCTTC. Protein sequence: CASSRAWGSNYGYTF.

The J gene is TRBJ2-3, the V gene TRBV5-4, with 7 bases that match TRBD2. The V gene's germline CDR1 is SGHNT and CDR2 YYREEE (reference sequence). The CDR3 has 16 residues. Trimming took 3 bases from V and 2 from J; bases not matched to a gene: 9. The CDR3 region has the DNA TGTGCCAGCAGCTCGCGCCTAGCGGTCATCACAGATACGCAGTATTTT. It yields the protein CASSSRLAVITDTQYF.

The table lists this clone with a few counts. The V and J genes are TRBV5-6 and TRBJ2-1; 8 bases are a match to TRBD1. The germline V gene encodes CDR1 SGHDT and CDR2 YYEEEE. This CDR3 contains 15 residues. J lost 3 bases, V lost 0 bases, and 2 bases had no gene match. In nucleotides, the CDR3 is TGTGCCAGCAGCTTGGTTGGACAGGGCTACAATGAGCAGTTCTTC. Its protein product is CASSLVGQGYNEQFF.

This sequence joins TRBV24-1 and TRBJ2-1, with 12 bases identical to TRBD2. The CDR3 is 16 amino acids. V was clipped by 1 base and J by 8 bases; unmatched bases: 5. CDR1 KGHDR and CDR2 SFDVKD come from the germline V gene. The CDR3 coding sequence is TGTGCCACCAGTGATTTAAGGACTAGCGGGGTCGATGAGCAGTTCTTC. Translated, it gives CATSDLRTSGVDEQFF.

V is TRBV4-2 and J is TRBJ1-4; maybe TRBD1 (5 bases). Trimming left V 3 bases short and J 7 bases short, with 12 bases between. This CDR3 spans 14 amino acids. CDR1 and CDR2 from the germline V gene are LGHNA and YNFKEQ. This CDR3 reads CASSHRQGGEKLFF. CDR3 coding DNA: TGTGCCAGCAGCCATCGGCAGGGCGGTGAAAAACTGTTTTTT.

V gene TRBV7-2 combines with J gene TRBJ2-5; D perhaps matches TRBD1 (5 bases). Germline lookup yields CDR1 SGHTA and CDR2 FQGNSA. Trimming pared 5 bases from V and 4 bases from J, leaving 14 bases between. This CDR3 has 14 amino acids. The CDR3 reads CASSARVPGETQYF. CDR3 DNA sequence: TGTGCCAGCAGCGCCAGGGTCCCGGGAGAGACCCAGTACTTC.

This sequence joins TRBV6-5 and TRBJ1-6; TRBD1 aligns across 7 bases. CDR1 is MNHEY, CDR2 SVGAGI, per germline. The CDR3 length is 16 residues. The V gene end was trimmed by 4 bases and the J gene end by 7 bases; junction bases not matched to a gene: 10. CDR3 region: CASSLYPGGTNSPLHF. For the CDR3, the DNA is TGTGCCAGCAGTTTGTACCCAGGGGGGACCAATTCACCCCTCCACTTT.

This sequence joins TRBV19 and TRBJ2-1; D is perhaps TRBD2 (5 bases). The V gene's germline CDR1 is LNHDA and CDR2 SQIVND (reference sequence). V shed 10 bases and J shed 3 bases, with 10 bases lying between them. CDR3 size: 12 residues. The CDR3 loop is CATTRDYNEQFF. The DNA for the CDR3 is TGTGCCACCACCCGGGACTACAATGAGCAGTTCTTC. Drawing the rest from reference TRBV19 and TRBJ2-1, the complete variable domain is DGGITQSPKYLFRKEGQNVTLSCEQNLNHDAMYWYRQDPGQGLRLIYYSQIVNDFQKGDIAEGYSVSREKKESFPLTVTSAQKNPTAFYLCATTRDYNEQFFGPGTRLTVL.

This clone occurred a few times. CDR3 loop: CASKTGQGYGYTF. The DNA of the CDR3 is TGTGCCAGCAAAACGGGACAGGGCTATGGCTACACCTTC. The V gene is TRBV6-5, the J gene TRBJ1-2, with 9 bases matching TRBD1. There are 13 residues in the CDR3. J was trimmed by 4 bases and V by 7 bases; bases with no gene match: 4. Germline values: CDR1 MNHEY, CDR2 SVGAGI.

The chain couples TRBV6-5 to TRBJ2-5, with D possibly being TRBD1 (5 bases). Germline CDR1 and CDR2: MNHEY and SVGAGI. Between the trimmed V and J ends, which lost 8 bases and 5 bases, there was a span of 12 bases. The length of the CDR3 is 12 residues. Written as DNA, the CDR3 is TGTGCCAGCTCCCCAGGGTGGGAGACCCAGTACTTC. Encoded protein: CASSPGWETQYF.